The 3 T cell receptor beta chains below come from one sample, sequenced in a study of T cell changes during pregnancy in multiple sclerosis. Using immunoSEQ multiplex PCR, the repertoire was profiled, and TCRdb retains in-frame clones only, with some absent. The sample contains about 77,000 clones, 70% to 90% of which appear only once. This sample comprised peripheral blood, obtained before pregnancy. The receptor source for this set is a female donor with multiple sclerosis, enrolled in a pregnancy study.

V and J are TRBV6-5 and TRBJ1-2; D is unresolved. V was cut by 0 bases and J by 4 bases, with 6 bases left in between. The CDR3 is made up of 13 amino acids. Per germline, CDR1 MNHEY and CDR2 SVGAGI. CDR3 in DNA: TGTGCCAGCAGTTACTCGCGGGGCTATGGCTACACCTTC. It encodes CASSYSRGYGYTF.

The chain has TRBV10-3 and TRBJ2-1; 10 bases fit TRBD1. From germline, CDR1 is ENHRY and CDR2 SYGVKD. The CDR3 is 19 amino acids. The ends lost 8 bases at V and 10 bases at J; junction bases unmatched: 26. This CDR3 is CAIRQGAKMGLSYNGEQFF. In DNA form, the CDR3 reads TGTGCCATCCGACAGGGGGCGAAAATGGGGCTCTCCTACAATGGGGAGCAGTTCTTC.

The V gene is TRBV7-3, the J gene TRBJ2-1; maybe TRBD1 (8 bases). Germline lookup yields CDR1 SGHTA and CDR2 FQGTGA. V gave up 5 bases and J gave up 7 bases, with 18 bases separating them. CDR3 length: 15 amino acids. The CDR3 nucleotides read TGTGCCAGCAGCAATCAGGGGGCGCGGGGGAATGAGCAGTTCTTC. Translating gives CASSNQGARGNEQFF. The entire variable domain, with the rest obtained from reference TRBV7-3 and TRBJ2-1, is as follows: GAGVSQTPSNKVTEKGKYVELRCDPISGHTALYWYRQSLGQGPEFLIYFQGTGAADDSGLPNDRFFAVRPEGSVSTLKIQRTERGDSAVYLCASSNQGARGNEQFFGPGTRLTVL.